Sequencing of this T cell receptor beta chain was carried out in a study of OX40 agonist ivuxolimab in advanced cancers. Study in general: Given to patients was ivuxolimab, an agonistic anti-OX40 (CD134) antibody.

Using immunoSEQ multiplex PCR, the repertoire was profiled, and TCRdb retains in-frame clones only, with some absent. Of over 50,000 clones listed, roughly 90% are singletons. The germline CDR1 and CDR2 sequences are MGHRA and YSYEKL. V shed 1 base and J 7 bases; nucleotides not matched to a gene: 6. This CDR3 comprises 15 residues. This sample comprised CD4+ or CD8+ T cells sorted from blood, obtained in a trial of the OX40 agonist ivuxolimab. The chain employs TRBV4-1 and TRBJ1-5, with 8 bases matching TRBD1. This sequence originates from an adult with an advanced solid tumor such as melanoma, head and neck, liver or kidney cancer. This chain's CDR3 is CASSQVYRGLQPQHF. In DNA, the CDR3 is TGCGCCAGCAGCCAAGTTTACAGGGGGTTACAGCCCCAGCATTTT.